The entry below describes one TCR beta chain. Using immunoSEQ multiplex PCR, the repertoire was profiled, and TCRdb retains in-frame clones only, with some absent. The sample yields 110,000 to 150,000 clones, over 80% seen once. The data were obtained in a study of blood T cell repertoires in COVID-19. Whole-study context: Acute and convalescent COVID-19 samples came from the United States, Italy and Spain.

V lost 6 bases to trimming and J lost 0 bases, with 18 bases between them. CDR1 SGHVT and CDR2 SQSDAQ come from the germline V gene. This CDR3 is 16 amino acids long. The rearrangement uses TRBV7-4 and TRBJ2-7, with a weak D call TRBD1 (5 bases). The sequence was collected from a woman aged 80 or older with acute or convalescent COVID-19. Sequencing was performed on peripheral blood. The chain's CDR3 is CASRPFSPGISYEQYF. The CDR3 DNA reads TGTGCCAGCAGGCCATTTTCCCCAGGGATCTCCTACGAGCAGTACTTC.